A few counts support the clone carrying this T cell receptor beta chain. Antigen unknown. These data come from a study of T cell repertoires in cytomegalovirus infection. Study observations and caveats: CMV carriers having the relevant HLA were flagged by cumulative public TCR beta family frequency.

The CDR3 loop spans 14 amino acids. The V and J ends lost 4 bases and 8 bases respectively, with 17 bases between them. Germline values: CDR1 WSHSY, CDR2 SAAADI. TCRdb redid the calling of the reads with MiXCR, one entry per CDR3 protein. The data contain fewer than 350,000 distinct CDR3 sequences, 9% to 9.5% of them singletons. The sequence came from a human donor in good health (CMV status not recorded). Some clones in this sample may be carry-over from other donors' samples. The chain has TRBV10-2 and TRBJ1-2; D is undetermined. Source material: PBMCs. CDR3 DNA sequence: TGCGCCAGCAGTGTGATGACAAAGGTTGGCGGCTACACCTTC. Protein: CASSVMTKVGGYTF.